This note documents a single TCR beta chain sequence. These data belong to a study of T cells after yellow fever vaccination. The V gene lost 5 bases and the J gene lost 3 bases, with 11 bases spanning the gap. Germline values: CDR1 DFQATT, CDR2 SNEGSKA (reference sequence). The CDR3 is 13 amino acids. TCRdb reanalysed the 5' RACE reads using MiXCR and keeps one entry per CDR3 protein. The sample carries 510,000 or so distinct CDR3 sequences, about 19% recorded once. The gene calls are TRBV20-1 and TRBJ1-5; D remains ambiguous. The sequence came from a man aged 25-40 years who received the YFV17D yellow fever vaccine. The source material was PBMCs, sampled 15 days after the yellow fever booster vaccination. CDR3 nucleotide sequence: TGCAGTGCTCACCAAGGCCCCAATCAGCCCCAGCATTTT. Protein product: CSAHQGPNQPQHF.